These 12 T cell receptor beta chains came from one sample sequenced in a study of T cells in localized non-small cell lung cancer (dated by TCRdb to 2020 to 2021). The protocol used for the library was the immunoSEQ multiplex PCR assay. Entries here come from immuneACCESS through TCRdb and include only in-frame sequences with V and J called. Some clones fail to appear in such tables; in the studies checked, an unresolved V gene covers under half of the shortfall, and the cause of the remainder is unknown. The sample table shows over a thousand clones, and roughly 15% are seen once. The leading ten clones occupy around 28% of the sample. Material: normal lung tissue next to the tumor, obtained before any cancer treatment. Receptor source: a male donor older than 55 with stage I lung adenocarcinoma.

The chain links TRBV19 to TRBJ2-3; D is perhaps TRBD2 (6 bases). Trimming cost V 4 bases and J 2 bases, with 13 bases left between them. Germline V gene lookup returns CDR1 LNHDA and CDR2 SQIVND (reference sequence). The CDR3 runs 15 residues. Written as DNA, the CDR3 is TGTGCCAGTAGTACCCCGGGACTTTACACAGATACGCAGTATTTT. It is translated as CASSTPGLYTDTQYF.

This clone was counted a few times. V usage is TRBV29-1 and J usage is TRBJ1-2; D ambiguous. The V gene lost 4 bases and the J gene lost 5 bases, with 11 bases spanning the gap. In germline, CDR1 is SQVTM, CDR2 ANQGSEA. The CDR3 extends over 12 amino acids. In DNA, the CDR3 is TGCAGCGTTGCGAAAGGGATGTATGGCTACACCTTC. Its translation: CSVAKGMYGYTF.

This chain uses TRBV19 with TRBJ1-3, with D possibly matching TRBD1 (6 bases). The V gene lost 4 bases and the J gene lost 2 bases, with 15 bases spanning the gap. CDR3 size: 16 residues. CDR1 and CDR2 from the germline V gene are LNHDA and SQIVND (reference sequence). The CDR3 here is CASSTRGRTAGNTIYF. Written as DNA, the CDR3 is TGTGCCAGTAGTACCCGCGGTCGGACAGCTGGAAACACCATATATTTT.

The chain uses TRBV29-1 and TRBJ1-2; D is possibly TRBD1 (6 bases). CDR1 is SQVTM, CDR2 ANQGSEA, per germline. The CDR3 is made up of 12 amino acids. Between the trimmed V and J ends, which lost 3 bases and 7 bases, there was a span of 12 bases. CDR3 sequence (DNA): TGCAGCGTTGAGTGGGGGGCAGGTGGCTACACCTTC. This translates into CSVEWGAGGYTF. Full variable domain (outside the CDR3, taken from reference TRBV29-1 and TRBJ1-2): SAVISQKPSRDICQRGTSLTIQCQVDSQVTMMFWYRQQPGQSLTLIATANQGSEATYESGFVIDKFPISRPNLTFSTLTVSNMSPEDSSIYLCSVEWGAGGYTFGSGTRLTVV.

This clone is termed medium-sized. J is TRBJ2-2 and V is TRBV11-3; the D is unclear. The CDR3 has 14 amino acids. From germline, CDR1 is SGHNT and CDR2 YENEEA. V lost 5 bases to trimming and J lost 0 bases, with 7 bases between them. CDR3 DNA sequence: TGTGCCAGCAGCCGGGTGTCGAACACCGGGGAGCTGTTTTTT. Amino acid sequence: CASSRVSNTGELFF.

This clone was detected a few times. The chain employs TRBV19 and TRBJ1-1; D ambiguous. The germline V gene has CDR1 LNHDA and CDR2 SQIVND (reference sequence). With 3 bases removed from V and 1 base from J, the gap between germline ends came to 12 bases. CDR3 size: 15 residues. The CDR3 region is CASSMRVHQNTEAFF. For the CDR3, the DNA is TGTGCCAGTAGTATGAGGGTACATCAGAACACTGAAGCTTTCTTT.

This sequence joins TRBV5-3 and TRBJ1-6; TRBD1 matches at 7 bases. TRBV5-3 is placed among ORFs of uncertain function. Losses at the gene ends were 0 bases for V and 4 bases for J; bases not matched to a gene: 4. This CDR3 is 16 amino acids long. DNA of the CDR3: TGTGCCAGAAGCTTGGGTGAGGGACAGTATAATTCACCCCTCCACTTT. It is translated as CARSLGEGQYNSPLHF.

This clone has more than one count but fewer than ten. CDR3 sequence reads: CASSRDRGAYEQYF. In DNA, the CDR3 is TGTGCCAGCAGCCGGGACAGGGGCGCCTACGAGCAGTACTTC. The J gene is TRBJ2-7, the V gene TRBV7-6, with 10 bases identical to TRBD1. The length of the CDR3 is 14 residues. Germline V gives CDR1 SGHVS, CDR2 FNYEAQ. J lost 2 bases, V lost 5 bases, and 3 bases had no gene match.

This clone has more than one count but fewer than ten. This chain uses TRBV6-8 with TRBJ2-5; D could derive from TRBD1 or TRBD2 (6 bases each). CDR1 and CDR2 from the germline V gene are MNHGY and SAAAGT. Trimming removed 7 bases from V and 5 bases from J, with 14 bases in between. The CDR3 contains 13 residues. This CDR3 is CASTGALLETQYF. The CDR3 DNA reads TGTGCCAGCACGGGGGCCCTTTTGGAGACCCAGTACTTC.

The chain uses TRBV28 and TRBJ1-6; D unclear. Germline values: CDR1 MDHEN, CDR2 SYDVKM. The V end lost 6 bases, the J end lost 2 bases, and 20 bases lay between the germline ends. The CDR3 consists of 18 residues. CDR3 coding DNA: TGTGCCAGCAGCCCCAGGTTTAGTCGTAGGGCCTATAATTCACCCCTCCACTTT. Translating gives CASSPRFSRRAYNSPLHF.

In DNA, the CDR3 is TGTGCCAGCAGCTTAACGGGGGGCACTGAAGCTTTCTTT. Protein sequence: CASSLTGGTEAFF. This sequence joins TRBV7-8 and TRBJ1-1; a weak D match, TRBD1 (5 bases). Trimming removed 2 bases from V and 4 bases from J, with 8 bases in between. This CDR3 has 13 amino acids. CDR1 is SGHVS, CDR2 FQNEAQ, per germline.

In this sample, this clone turned up a few times. The chain uses TRBV6-8 and TRBJ2-5; D is ambiguous. CDR3 length: 13 residues. With 5 bases removed from V and 2 bases from J, the gap between germline ends came to 9 bases. From germline, CDR1 is MNHGY and CDR2 SAAAGT. Here the CDR3 reads CASSGKEQETQYF. The CDR3 DNA reads TGTGCCAGCAGTGGGAAGGAACAAGAGACCCAGTACTTC.